Presented here are 32 T cell receptor beta chains from one specimen sequenced in a study of T cell clonality in common variable immunodeficiency. The protocol was immunoSEQ multiplex PCR, while the TCRdb copy is restricted to in-frame clones and leaves out a portion. The sample holds around 50,000 clones, and no clone turns up only once. Sequenced material: peripheral blood mononuclear cells. Source of these receptors: a person aged 18 to 70 in good health.

Many counts were recorded for this clone. The missing CDR3 end, 3 residues past where the read stops, is filled in from the germline J gene. The chain uses TRBV18 and TRBJ2-5, with 7 bases fitting TRBD1. This CDR3 contains 16 residues. Germline CDR1 reads KGHSH; CDR2 reads LQKENI. V lost 4 bases, J lost 2 bases, and 10 bases stayed unmatched. The covered CDR3 bases are TGTGCCAGCTCACGTCTCCGGGACAGAGTACAAGAGACC. Encoded protein: CASSRLRDRVQET. The entire CDR3 is CASSRLRDRVQETQYF.

CDR3 bases read: TGTGCCTGGAGTGGGGGTACGGGGACTAATTCACCG. It codes for CAWSGGTGTNSP. The full-length CDR3 reads as CAWSGGTGTNSPLFF. The rearrangement joins TRBV30 to TRBJ2-2; TRBD2 matches at 7 bases. The read finishes 3 residues shy of the CDR3 end, and the germline J gene is used to complete it. The CDR3 runs to 15 residues. Per the germline V gene, CDR1 is GTSNPN and CDR2 is SVGIG (reference sequence).

This clone was picked up many times. Coverage ceases 3 residues before the CDR3 finishes, and the germline J gene fills in the end. This rearrangement joins TRBV20-1 to TRBJ2-3, with unresolved D. CDR1 DFQATT and CDR2 SNEGSKA come from the germline V gene (reference sequence). V was cut by 1 base and J by 5 bases, with 13 bases left in between. The CDR3 spans 14 residues. Partial CDR3 DNA: TGCAGTGCTAGAGGACCCAGGTGGCGAGATACG. Protein product: CSARGPRWRDT. The entire CDR3 is CSARGPRWRDTQYF.

This clone was seen many times. The read terminates 3 residues before the CDR3 end, so the remaining end is supplied by the germline J gene. The rearrangement uses TRBV7-2 and TRBJ1-2, with D perhaps TRBD1 (5 bases). CDR1 is SGHTA and CDR2 is FQGNSA in the germline V gene. The CDR3 length is 14 residues. Trimming pared 1 base from V and 5 bases from J, leaving 11 bases between. CDR3 in amino acids: CASSLDRTRYGYTF. The CDR3 bases that were read are TGTGCCAGCAGCTTAGACAGGACCAGGTATGGC. Drawing the rest from reference TRBV7-2 and TRBJ1-2, the complete variable domain is GAGVSQSPSNKVTEKGKDVELRCDPISGHTALYWYRQSLGQGLEFLIYFQGNSAPDKSGLPSDRFSAERTGGSVSTLTIQRTQQEDSAVYLCASSLDRTRYGYTFGSGTRLTVV.

This clone was recorded at least ten times. The sequenced fragment ends 3 residues before the CDR3 boundary, so the rest is inferred from the germline J gene. V usage is TRBV19 and J usage is TRBJ2-2, with unresolved D. The CDR3 has 14 amino acids. V was pared by 2 bases and J by 5 bases, with 9 bases between. CDR1 is LNHDA, CDR2 SQIVND, per germline (reference sequence). The sequenced CDR3 bases are TGTGCCAGTAGTATATCCAGAAGGACCGGGGAG. It specifies CASSISRRTGE. The CDR3 reads in full as CASSISRRTGELFF.

There are a few counts of this clone. The sequenced CDR3 bases are TGTGCCTGGAGGGGACAGGGGGCGGGGACCTCG. It encodes CAWRGQGAGTS. The whole CDR3 sequence is CAWRGQGAGTSQYF. The V gene is TRBV30, the J gene TRBJ2-3; 12 nucleotides match TRBD1. The read terminates 3 residues before the CDR3 end, so the remaining end is supplied by the germline J gene. Germline CDR1 is GTSNPN and CDR2 is SVGIG (reference sequence). This CDR3 contains 14 residues.

This clone was seen repeatedly, ten times or more. Read data end 3 residues before the CDR3 end; the end is taken from the germline J gene. The rearrangement uses TRBV7-8 and TRBJ2-1; 11 positions agree with TRBD2. The CDR3 has 16 amino acids. V shed 5 bases and J 2 bases; nucleotides not matched to a gene: 5. In germline, CDR1 is SGHVS, CDR2 FQNEAQ. CDR3 DNA (partial): TGTGCCAGCAGCCAGAAACTAGCGGGAGCCTACAATGAG. Translating it yields CASSQKLAGAYNE. The whole CDR3 protein is CASSQKLAGAYNEQFF.

This clone was counted many times. The CDR3 extends 3 residues past the end of the read, so its final part is completed from the germline J gene. V and J are TRBV7-9 and TRBJ1-1; TRBD1 might be the D (6 bases). Germline loops: CDR1 SEHNR, CDR2 FQNEAQ (reference sequence). CDR3 length: 15 residues. With 2 bases removed from V and 2 bases from J, the gap between germline ends came to 12 bases. The CDR3 is CASSLRQDGNTEAFF. CDR3 DNA (partial): TGTGCCAGCAGCTTAAGACAGGACGGAAACACTGAA.

This clone was observed at least ten times. Read sequence stops 3 residues before the CDR3 end, and the germline J gene provides the missing end. The chain links TRBV20-1 to TRBJ2-7, with TRBD1 identical over 7 bases. The CDR3 runs 14 residues. Germline values: CDR1 DFQATT, CDR2 SNEGSKA (reference sequence). V gave up 1 base and J gave up 0 bases; unmatched junction bases: 3. The CDR3 is CSARGQGSSYEQYF. The part of the CDR3 DNA that was read is TGCAGTGCTAGAGGACAGGGCAGCTCCTACGAG.

This clone was counted ten times or more. The read halts 3 residues ahead of the CDR3 end, with the missing end drawn from the germline J gene. This sequence joins TRBV20-1 and TRBJ2-7, with D perhaps matching TRBD1 (5 bases). The CDR3 loop spans 12 amino acids. From germline, CDR1 is DFQATT and CDR2 SNEGSKA (reference sequence). Partial CDR3 DNA: TGCAGCCTAGGAAGGGGTCCCTACGAG. This codes for CSLGRGPYE. The complete CDR3 reads CSLGRGPYEQYF.

This clone showed up many times. The read is 3 residues too short to cover the CDR3 end, so that end is filled in from the germline J gene. This chain connects TRBV20-1 to TRBJ1-2; tentatively, D is TRBD1 (5 bases). The CDR3 contains 14 residues. Trimming removed 3 bases from V and 4 bases from J, with 15 bases in between. The germline V gene has CDR1 DFQATT and CDR2 SNEGSKA (reference sequence). The chain's CDR3 is CSAREGRASYGYTF. The part of the CDR3 DNA that was read is TGCAGTGCTAGGGAAGGCAGGGCGAGCTATGGC.

Concerning this clone itself: From the germline J gene comes the end of the CDR3, since the read stops 3 residues before it. The rearrangement links TRBV7-9 to TRBJ2-7; 11 bases map to TRBD1. The ends lost 4 bases at V and 3 bases at J; junction bases unmatched: 2. The CDR3 runs to 14 residues. Germline V gene sequence: CDR1 SEHNR, CDR2 FQNEAQ (reference sequence). The CDR3 protein is CASSWGQGGYEQYF. Incomplete CDR3 DNA: TGTGCCAGCAGCTGGGGACAGGGGGGCTACGAG.

This clone was observed at least ten times. The read ends 3 residues shy of where the CDR3 ends; the end is completed using the germline J gene. This rearrangement joins TRBV2 to TRBJ2-5; 7 bases line up with TRBD1. The V and J ends lost 4 bases and 2 bases, in that order; junction bases with no gene match: 7. The CDR3 has 15 amino acids. Germline V gives CDR1 SNHLY, CDR2 FYNNEI. Incomplete CDR3 DNA: TGTGCCAGCAGTGTCGACAGGGCCCGGCAAGAGACC. Protein product: CASSVDRARQET. The full CDR3 sequence reads CASSVDRARQETQYF. Full variable domain (remainder filled in from reference TRBV2 and TRBJ2-5): EPEVTQTPSHQVTQMGQEVILRCVPISNHLYFYWYRQILGQKVEFLVSFYNNEISEKSEIFDDQFSVERPDGSNFTLKIRSTKLEDSAMYFCASSVDRARQETQYFGPGTRLLVL.

In its sample, this clone was seen many times. The read comes to an end 3 residues before the CDR3 does, leaving the germline J gene to fill in the end. The rearrangement uses TRBV13 and TRBJ2-3; D remains ambiguous. The CDR3 sequence is 15 residues long. Per germline, CDR1 PRHDT and CDR2 FYEKMQ (reference sequence). With 4 bases removed from V and 1 base from J, the gap between germline ends came to 12 bases. CDR3 DNA, as far as it was read: TGTGCCAGCAGCTACCGCCTGGCGGGCACAGATACG. Its protein product is CASSYRLAGTDT. The entire CDR3 protein is CASSYRLAGTDTQYF.

This clone was seen at least ten times. The sequence runs out 3 residues before the end of the CDR3; the remainder is reconstructed from the germline J gene. V gene TRBV29-1 combines with J gene TRBJ1-1; 8 bases are a match to TRBD1. Germline V gene data show CDR1 as SQVTM and CDR2 as ANQGSEA. This CDR3 is built from 15 residues. With V trimmed by 6 bases and J by 3 bases, 12 bases remained unmatched. The CDR3 bases that were read are TGCAGCGTAGGGACAGGACGACTTAGGTACACTGAA. This gives the protein CSVGTGRLRYTE. Given in full, the CDR3 is CSVGTGRLRYTEAFF.

This clone was observed at least ten times. Coverage ceases 3 residues before the CDR3 finishes, and the germline J gene fills in the end. The J gene is TRBJ2-7, the V gene TRBV4-1; possible D gene TRBD2, 6 bases. This CDR3 comprises 15 residues. Trimming removed 2 bases at V and 0 bases at J, with 11 bases between. Germline CDR1 is MGHRA and CDR2 is YSYEKL. The DNA read from the CDR3 is TGCGCCAGCAGCCAACAGCGGGCTGACTCCTACGAG. Its protein product is CASSQQRADSYE. The full CDR3 is CASSQQRADSYEQYF.

This clone showed up many times. The DNA ends 3 residues before the CDR3 does, and the rest of the CDR3 is filled in from the germline J gene. This sequence joins TRBV6-2 or TRBV6-3 and TRBJ2-2; TRBD1 is a possible D gene (6 bases). Per the germline V gene, CDR1 is MNHEY and CDR2 is SVGEGT. The CDR3 contains 16 residues. CDR3 DNA (partial): TGTGCCAGCAGTCAAGGGACAAGACCCGATAATGAAAAG. This gives the protein CASSQGTRPDNEK. The CDR3 in its entirety is CASSQGTRPDNEKLFF.

This clone was counted ten times or more. The read comes to an end 3 residues before the CDR3 does, leaving the germline J gene to fill in the end. The rearrangement joins TRBV29-1 to TRBJ1-2; no clear D. CDR3 length: 16 residues. V was trimmed by 1 base and J by 6 bases, leaving 21 bases between them. Germline V gene sequence: CDR1 SQVTM, CDR2 ANQGSEA. CDR3 bases read: TGCAGCGTTGAAGGTTCCGTCGACTTAGGTATACATGGC. Translated, it gives CSVEGSVDLGIHG. The whole CDR3 sequence reads CSVEGSVDLGIHGYTF.

This clone was detected many times. The sequence runs out 3 residues before the end of the CDR3; the remainder is reconstructed from the germline J gene. J is TRBJ2-7 and V is TRBV5-1; D perhaps matches TRBD1 (6 bases). The germline gives CDR1 SGHRS, CDR2 YFSETQ. Trimming took 4 bases from V and 1 from J, leaving 15 bases between them. The CDR3 runs 15 residues. The CDR3 DNA, read in part, is TGCGCCAGCAGCGCCGGGACAATCGGGTCCTACGAG. Translation: CASSAGTIGSYE. The CDR3 in its entirety is CASSAGTIGSYEQYF.

As for this clone: Read sequence stops 3 residues before the CDR3 end, and the germline J gene provides the missing end. The rearrangement links TRBV7-8 to TRBJ1-1, with 10 nucleotides matching TRBD1. The trim removed 0 bases at V and 5 bases at J, leaving 6 bases unmatched. This CDR3 comprises 16 residues. The germline V gene has CDR1 SGHVS and CDR2 FQNEAQ. The sequenced part of the CDR3 DNA is TGTGCCAGCAGCTTAGCAGGACAGGGGGGATATACTGAA. This codes for CASSLAGQGGYTE. The entire CDR3 protein reads CASSLAGQGGYTEAFF.

Many counts were recorded for this clone. The read finishes 3 residues shy of the CDR3 end, and the germline J gene is used to complete it. The rearrangement joins TRBV7-2 to TRBJ2-7; 7 bases map to TRBD2. CDR1 and CDR2 from the germline V gene are SGHTA and FQGNSA. V shed 5 bases, J shed 2 bases, and the junction held 6 bases outside the gene matches. This CDR3 is built from 14 residues. The CDR3 loop is CASSAVGGAYEQYF. The part of the CDR3 DNA that was read is TGTGCCAGCAGCGCCGTTGGGGGGGCCTACGAG. The full variable domain, in which reference TRBV7-2 and TRBJ2-7 provide the parts outside the CDR3, is GAGVSQSPSNKVTEKGKDVELRCDPISGHTALYWYRQSLGQGLEFLIYFQGNSAPDKSGLPSDRFSAERTGGSVSTLTIQRTQQEDSAVYLCASSAVGGAYEQYFGPGTRLTVT.

This clone was seen at least ten times. The CDR3 end is not reached by the read, which stops 3 residues before it; the germline J gene fills it in. This rearrangement joins TRBV12-3 or TRBV12-4 to TRBJ2-1, with 12 bases fitting TRBD2. This CDR3 contains 15 residues. The ends lost 5 bases at V and 3 bases at J; junction bases unmatched: 2. The CDR3 sequence is CASSGTSGYYNEQFF. The CDR3 bases that were read are TGTGCCAGCAGTGGGACTAGCGGGTACTACAATGAG.

This clone occurred many times. Read coverage stops 3 residues before the CDR3 terminus; the germline J gene supplies the remainder. The genes are TRBV7-6 and TRBJ2-1; the match to TRBD1 covers 10 bases. CDR1 SGHVS and CDR2 FNYEAQ come from the germline V gene. This CDR3 comprises 16 residues. Trimming at V came to 5 bases and at J to 2 bases, leaving 6 bases not matched to a gene. The chain's CDR3 is CASSKAGTGAYNEQFF. CDR3 DNA (partial): TGTGCCAGCAGCAAAGCCGGGACAGGGGCCTACAATGAG.

This clone was recorded at least ten times. The DNA ends 3 residues before the CDR3 does, and the rest of the CDR3 is filled in from the germline J gene. The rearrangement uses TRBV19 and TRBJ2-4; maybe TRBD1 (6 bases). Trimming cost V 2 bases and J 9 bases, with 11 bases left between them. The germline gives CDR1 LNHDA, CDR2 SQIVND (reference sequence). This CDR3 contains 13 residues. CDR3 bases read: TGTGCCAGTAGTATAACAGGGCGAGTCATT. Its translation is CASSITGRVI. The CDR3 reads in full as CASSITGRVIQYF.

This clone showed up many times. At one end, the junction sequence differs from germline, possibly due to a read error. Read data end 3 residues before the CDR3 end; the end is taken from the germline J gene. The chain has TRBV5-1 and TRBJ1-6; tentative D call: TRBD1 (5 bases). The CDR3 totals 16 residues. Germline loops: CDR1 SGHRS, CDR2 YFSETQ. CDR3: CASSLAGPSFNSPLHF. CDR3 bases read: TGCGCCAGCAGCTTGGCAGGGCCATCCTTTAATTCACCC. Full variable domain (rest looked up from reference TRBV5-1 and TRBJ1-6): KAGVTQTPRYLIKTRGQQVTLSCSPISGHRSVSWYQQTPGQGLQFLFEYFSETQRNKGNFPGRFSGRQFSNSRSEMNVSTLELGDSALYLCASSLAGPSFNSPLHFGNGTRLTVT.

This clone occurred many times. Read coverage stops 3 residues before the CDR3 terminus; the germline J gene supplies the remainder. The chain is built from TRBV20-1 and TRBJ2-3, with D maybe TRBD2 (5 bases). Deletions cut 4 bases from V and 2 bases from J, with 13 bases between. Germline assignment: CDR1 DFQATT and CDR2 SNEGSKA (reference sequence). The CDR3 consists of 14 residues. CDR3 in amino acids: CSAIALSHTDTQYF. The sequenced CDR3 bases are TGCAGTGCTATAGCGTTATCACACACAGATACG.

Remarks on this clone: Read sequence stops 3 residues before the CDR3 end, and the germline J gene provides the missing end. The rearrangement links TRBV18 to TRBJ1-2; 8 bases match TRBD1. Per germline, CDR1 KGHSH and CDR2 LQKENI. The CDR3 has 14 amino acids. The CDR3 DNA, read in part, is TGTGCCAGCTCACAGGGACAGGAGTACAATGAC. Residues: CASSQGQEYND. The CDR3 reads in full as CASSQGQEYNDYTF.

This clone was seen many times. The observed sequence ends 3 residues before the CDR3 terminus, with the missing tail filled in from the germline J gene. This sequence joins TRBV19 and TRBJ1-2, with 10 positions matching TRBD1. V shed 7 bases, J shed 2 bases, and the junction held 10 bases outside the gene matches. The CDR3 spans 16 residues. Per germline, CDR1 LNHDA and CDR2 SQIVND (reference sequence). The CDR3: CASKVTGGKVNYGYTF. CDR3 DNA (partial): TGTGCCAGTAAAGTGACAGGGGGCAAAGTGAACTATGGC.

This clone was observed many times. The missing CDR3 end, 3 residues past where the read stops, is filled in from the germline J gene. The chain joins TRBV29-1 to TRBJ1-5; D gene unclear. The CDR3 sequence is 13 residues long. Germline-derived CDR1 and CDR2 are SQVTM and ANQGSEA. Trimming stripped 4 bases from V and 3 bases from J, with 10 bases between. The CDR3 region is CSVGVRSNQPQHF. CDR3 DNA (partial): TGCAGCGTTGGTGTCAGATCCAATCAGCCC.

This clone was found many times. The read stops 3 residues short of the end of the CDR3; the missing end is completed from the germline J gene. J is TRBJ2-7 and V is TRBV20-1; the D gene is possibly TRBD1 (5 bases). The V gene lost 7 bases and the J gene lost 0 bases, with 13 bases spanning the gap. Looked up from germline, CDR1 is DFQATT and CDR2 is SNEGSKA (reference sequence). This CDR3 has 13 residues. CDR3 DNA, as far as it was read: TGCAGTGTAGCCCCAGGGTACTCCTACGAG. It specifies CSVAPGYSYE. The entire CDR3 protein is CSVAPGYSYEQYF.

About this clone itself: A junction boundary mismatches the germline segment, possibly from a read error. The read terminates 3 residues before the CDR3 end, so the remaining end is supplied by the germline J gene. The chain uses TRBV7-7 and TRBJ1-4; TRBD1 matches at 8 bases. This CDR3 has 13 residues. Germline V gives CDR1 SSHAT, CDR2 FNYEAQ (reference sequence). CDR3 loop: CASSRRQGEKLFF. The sequenced part of the CDR3 DNA is TGTGCTAGCAGTCGTCGACAGGGGGAAAAA.

This clone was counted ten times or more. The CDR3 end is not reached by the read, which stops 3 residues before it; the germline J gene fills it in. This chain joins TRBV5-1 and TRBJ2-2; no clear D gene. Trimming pared 4 bases from V and 3 bases from J, leaving 10 bases between. The germline V gene encodes CDR1 SGHRS and CDR2 YFSETQ. CDR3 length: 14 residues. The CDR3 DNA, read in part, is TGCGCCAGCAGCAGCCGAAGTGACACCGGGGAG. Its protein is CASSSRSDTGE. In full, the CDR3 reads CASSSRSDTGELFF. The full variable domain, with the rest looked up from reference TRBV5-1 and TRBJ2-2, is KAGVTQTPRYLIKTRGQQVTLSCSPISGHRSVSWYQQTPGQGLQFLFEYFSETQRNKGNFPGRFSGRQFSNSRSEMNVSTLELGDSALYLCASSSRSDTGELFFGEGSRLTVL.